This T cell receptor beta chain was identified during a study of beta chain features in type 1 diabetes (dated by TCRdb to 2017 to 2018). About the investigation overall: Mean age, gender distribution, total cell number and subset yield were not different between patients and healthy donors. A total of 85 million to 140 million sorted cells were examined across all samples, and a strong correlation was observed between cell number per subset and RNA yield. In the study, recently diagnosed type 1 diabetes patients and matched healthy donors were compared on the TCRB repertoires of their sorted circulating CD4+ T cell subsets. Naive and central memory subsets were obtained from all 30 or so donors, but regulatory and stem cell-like memory subsets were isolated from only 8 patients and roughly 8 healthy donors. What the study reported, not specific to this receptor: Shorter templates might be favored by PCR, yet because patient and control samples were amplified and corrected together, any such skew would affect both groups equally. In all four CD4+ subsets, TCRB CDR3 length was moderately but significantly shorter in type 1 diabetes patients. Naive, central memory and regulatory TCRB repertoires appeared to be more alike among patients than among healthy donors. HLA sub-analyses involved small numbers of individuals, so any influence of HLA type on TCRB rearrangement remained unresolved. Sequencing cDNA rather than genomic DNA could over-represent highly expressing activated cells, although activation and CD3 levels did not differ between groups. Patients with type 1 diabetes made fewer insertions and deleted more nucleotides at VDJ recombination sites, implying thymic rearrangement abnormalities.

All of the isolated RNA was reverse transcribed with the High Capacity cDNA Reverse Transcription Kit, so expressed TCRB transcripts were sequenced. Naive, central memory and regulatory T cell samples underwent deep immunoSEQ sequencing, averaging roughly 3.3 million total reads per sample. Sorted cells were lysed in RLT buffer, and RNA was extracted using DNase-treated RNeasy Micro or Mini kits according to cell number. To prevent cross-contamination, each cell subset was processed individually, whereas patient and healthy donor samples were processed jointly. The immunoSEQ multiplex PCR was used to amplify TCRB sequences from cDNA, yielding 87-bp fragments that span the CDR3 region. Amplicons were sequenced on the Illumina HiSeq platform. The original methods were these. Synthetic template baselines were used to correct PCR bias computationally, reads within Hamming distance 2 were collapsed together, and singletons that could not be merged were discarded. Reads were aligned against IMGT to assign V, D and J genes, CDR3 length and insertions or deletions at six rearrangement sites. Within each subset, clonotype counts were normalized to sorted cell number, and only after that were true diversity and Gini coefficients computed with the tcR R package. The overlap coefficient, calculated on TCRB nucleotide sequences, was used to measure repertoire sharing. TCRdb's version of the immuneACCESS table is confined to in-frame rearrangements and falls short of the full clone set. An unresolved V gene accounts for under half of the shortfall where checked; the remainder is of unknown origin. The D gene and trimming were derived from the DNA, and the V and J assignments and clone size from that table. The sample table contains almost 350,000 clones; only one count was recorded for roughly 8.8% of them. The ten largest clones take up 1% of the sample.

A single peripheral blood draw of about 116 mL on average was collected from each donor into heparinised tubes. Using a panel that included CD45RO, CCR7, CD25, CD127, CD95 and CD27, naive, central memory, regulatory and stem cell-like memory CD4+ T cells were sorted on a BD FACSAria II. Every sorted population had a purity above 95%. PBMCs were isolated immediately by Lymphoprep density gradient centrifugation and stained directly without culture. So that batch effects would be minimized, each experiment stained and sorted samples in pairs, pairing one healthy donor with one patient. This clone was detected only a few times. Its antigen remains unidentified. No much larger clonotype is one base removed from it; base qualities were not supplied. V ends up 5 bases short and J 3 bases short, with an unmatched junction base count of 7. Measured from the cysteine to the phenylalanine, the CDR3 is 15 residues long. Solely the CDR3 DNA is kept, with 45 bases framed from the first base. The germline V gene gives CDR1 as SGHTA and CDR2 as FQGNSA.

The rearrangement joined TRBV7-2 to TRBJ2-7; 10 of the junction bases match TRBD2. The sample was central memory CD4+ T cells from blood. The receptor was derived from a man aged 25 to 40 with type 1 diabetes. The encoded CDR3 is CASSAAAGGLYEQYF. The DNA reads as follows: TGTGCCAGCAGCGCTGCAGCGGGGGGGCTCTACGAGCAGTACTTC.